This T cell receptor (beta chain) was documented in a study of shared clonotypes between healthy human individuals. Here immunoSEQ multiplex PCR was the method, and the copy in TCRdb shows in-frame clones only, minus some. The data hold about 2 million clones, with approximately 94% observed a single time. In the case of this clone: Its antigen is not identified.

This CDR3 is built from 14 residues. V was pared by 10 bases and J by 5 bases, with 11 bases of the junction left unmatched. Germline V gene sequence: CDR1 ENHRY, CDR2 SYGVKD. Study observations and caveats: Inspection by rarefaction showed sorted-subset sequencing to be incomplete despite large depth. Four donors had about 5% of their naive CD4 clonotypes in common. Estimated clonotype richness was generally higher in naive than memory subsets.

Terminally differentiated effector memory CD45RA+ cells were left out of the naive CD8 fraction, which was CD45RO-negative and positively selected for CCR7. Input material: naive CD8+ T cells sorted from blood. The V call is TRBV10-3, the J call TRBJ1-5; TRBD1 matches at 7 bases. This receptor was identified in a young man in good health. CDR3 residues: CATCPGTDDQPQHF. The CDR3 DNA is TGTGCCACTTGCCCCGGGACAGACGATCAGCCCCAGCATTTT.